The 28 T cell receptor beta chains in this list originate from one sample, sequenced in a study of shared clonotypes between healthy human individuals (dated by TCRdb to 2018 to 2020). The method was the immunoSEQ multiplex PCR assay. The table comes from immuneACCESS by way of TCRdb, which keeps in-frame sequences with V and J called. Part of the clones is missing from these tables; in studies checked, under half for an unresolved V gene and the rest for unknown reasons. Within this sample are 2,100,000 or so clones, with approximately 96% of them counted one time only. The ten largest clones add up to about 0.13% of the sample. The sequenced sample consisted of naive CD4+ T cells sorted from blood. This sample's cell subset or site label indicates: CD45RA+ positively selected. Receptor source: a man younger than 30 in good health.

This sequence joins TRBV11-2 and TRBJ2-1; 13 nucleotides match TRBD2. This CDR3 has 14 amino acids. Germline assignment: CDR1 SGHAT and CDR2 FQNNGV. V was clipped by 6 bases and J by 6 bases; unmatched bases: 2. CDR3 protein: CASSGLAGVNEQFF. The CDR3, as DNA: TGTGCCAGCAGTGGACTAGCGGGAGTCAATGAGCAGTTCTTC. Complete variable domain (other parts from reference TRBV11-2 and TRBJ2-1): EAGVAQSPRYKIIEKRQSVAFWCNPISGHATLYWYQQILGQGPKLLIQFQNNGVVDDSQLPKDRFSAERLKGVDSTLKIQPAKLEDSAVYLCASSGLAGVNEQFFGPGTRLTVL.

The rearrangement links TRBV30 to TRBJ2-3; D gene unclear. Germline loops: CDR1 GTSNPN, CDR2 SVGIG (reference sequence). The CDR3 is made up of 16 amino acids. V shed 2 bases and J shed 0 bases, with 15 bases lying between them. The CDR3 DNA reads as TGTGCCTGGAGTAAAAATCAAGCCCGGAGCACAGATACGCAGTATTTT. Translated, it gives CAWSKNQARSTDTQYF.

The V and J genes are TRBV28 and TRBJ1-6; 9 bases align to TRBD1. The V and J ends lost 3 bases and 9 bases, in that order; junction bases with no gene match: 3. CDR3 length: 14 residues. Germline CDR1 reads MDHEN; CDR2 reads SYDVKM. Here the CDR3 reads CASSLGQGTSPLHF. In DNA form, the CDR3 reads TGTGCCAGCAGTTTGGGACAGGGAACTTCACCCCTCCACTTT.

Here the CDR3 reads CASSAAGEGGTQYF. CDR3 sequence (DNA): TGCGCCAGCAGCGCGGCGGGGGAGGGAGGGACCCAGTACTTC. This chain uses TRBV5-1 with TRBJ2-5; 7 bases fit TRBD2. CDR1 is SGHRS, CDR2 YFSETQ, per germline. The trim removed 4 bases at V and 7 bases at J, leaving 10 bases unmatched. This CDR3 region has 14 residues.

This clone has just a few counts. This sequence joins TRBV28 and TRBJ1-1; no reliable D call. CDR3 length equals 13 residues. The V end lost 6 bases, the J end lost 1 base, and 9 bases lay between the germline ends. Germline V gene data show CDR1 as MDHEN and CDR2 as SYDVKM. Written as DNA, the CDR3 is TGTGCCAGCAGGAAGGCAGGGAACACTGAAGCTTTCTTT. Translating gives CASRKAGNTEAFF.

This CDR3 is CASSTVAGTLAYEQYF. CDR3 nucleotides: TGTGCCAGCAGCACCGTCGCCGGGACGTTAGCCTACGAGCAGTACTTC. The chain combines TRBV11-2 with TRBJ2-7; the D call may be TRBD1 or TRBD2 (5 bases each). Germline V gene data show CDR1 as SGHAT and CDR2 as FQNNGV. CDR3 size: 16 residues. V was cut by 5 bases and J by 2 bases, with 19 bases left in between. Variable domain in full (rest from reference TRBV11-2 and TRBJ2-7): EAGVAQSPRYKIIEKRQSVAFWCNPISGHATLYWYQQILGQGPKLLIQFQNNGVVDDSQLPKDRFSAERLKGVDSTLKIQPAKLEDSAVYLCASSTVAGTLAYEQYFGPGTRLTVT.

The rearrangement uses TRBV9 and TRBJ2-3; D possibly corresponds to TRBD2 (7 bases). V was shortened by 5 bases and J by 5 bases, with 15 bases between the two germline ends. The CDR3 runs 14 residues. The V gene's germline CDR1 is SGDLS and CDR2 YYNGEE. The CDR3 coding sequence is TGTGCCAGCAGACCTGGGGGGGCTGTAGATACGCAGTATTTT. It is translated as CASRPGGAVDTQYF.

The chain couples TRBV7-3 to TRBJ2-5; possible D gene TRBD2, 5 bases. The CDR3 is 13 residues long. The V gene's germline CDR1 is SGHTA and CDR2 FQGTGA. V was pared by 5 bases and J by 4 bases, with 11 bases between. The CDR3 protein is CASSATSLETQYF. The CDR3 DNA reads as TGTGCCAGCAGCGCCACTAGTTTAGAGACCCAGTACTTC.

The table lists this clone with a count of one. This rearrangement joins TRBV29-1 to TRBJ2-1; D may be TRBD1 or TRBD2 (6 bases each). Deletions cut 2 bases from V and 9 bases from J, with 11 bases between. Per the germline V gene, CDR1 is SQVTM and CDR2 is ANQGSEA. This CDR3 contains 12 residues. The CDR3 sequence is CSVESGASEQFF. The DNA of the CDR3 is TGCAGCGTTGAATCGGGGGCGAGTGAGCAGTTCTTC.

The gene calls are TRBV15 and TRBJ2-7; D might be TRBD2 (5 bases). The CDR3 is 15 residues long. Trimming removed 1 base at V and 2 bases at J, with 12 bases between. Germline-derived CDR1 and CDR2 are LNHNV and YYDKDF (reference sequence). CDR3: CATSRATSGTYEQYF. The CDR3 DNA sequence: TGTGCCACCAGCAGAGCTACTTCCGGGACCTACGAGCAGTACTTC.

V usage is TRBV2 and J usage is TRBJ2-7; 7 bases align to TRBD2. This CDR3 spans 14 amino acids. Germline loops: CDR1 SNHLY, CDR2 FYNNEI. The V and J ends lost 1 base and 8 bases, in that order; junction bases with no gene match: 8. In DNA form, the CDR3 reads TGTGCCAGCAGTGAAGAAGCGGGGCCCTGGAAGCAGTACTTC. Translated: CASSEEAGPWKQYF.

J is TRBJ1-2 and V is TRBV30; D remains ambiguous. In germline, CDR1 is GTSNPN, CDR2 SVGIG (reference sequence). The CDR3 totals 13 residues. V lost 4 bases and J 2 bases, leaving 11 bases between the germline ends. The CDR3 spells CAWNDKGNYGYTF. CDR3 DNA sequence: TGTGCCTGGAATGATAAAGGGAACTATGGCTACACCTTC.

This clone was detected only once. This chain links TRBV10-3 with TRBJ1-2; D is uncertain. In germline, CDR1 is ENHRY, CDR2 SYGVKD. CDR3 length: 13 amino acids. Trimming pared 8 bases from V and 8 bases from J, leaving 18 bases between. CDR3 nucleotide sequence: TGTGCCATCTTTTCGGGGTTAACGGGGGGCTACACCTTC. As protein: CAIFSGLTGGYTF.

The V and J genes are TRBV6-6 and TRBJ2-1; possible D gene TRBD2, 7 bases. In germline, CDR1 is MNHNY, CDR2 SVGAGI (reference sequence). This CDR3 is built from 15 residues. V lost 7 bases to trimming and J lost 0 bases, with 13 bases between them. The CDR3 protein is CASTLADSSYNEQFF. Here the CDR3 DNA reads TGTGCCAGCACCCTAGCGGACAGCTCCTACAATGAGCAGTTCTTC.

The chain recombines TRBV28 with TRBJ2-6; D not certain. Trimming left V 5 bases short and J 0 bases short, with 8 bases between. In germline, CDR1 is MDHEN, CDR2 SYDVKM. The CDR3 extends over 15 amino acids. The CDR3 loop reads CASSITGSGANVLTF. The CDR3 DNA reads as TGTGCCAGCAGTATTACGGGCTCTGGGGCCAACGTCCTGACTTTC. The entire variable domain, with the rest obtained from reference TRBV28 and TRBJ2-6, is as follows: DVKVTQSSRYLVKRTGEKVFLECVQDMDHENMFWYRQDPGLGLRLIYFSYDVKMKEKGDIPEGYSVSREKKERFSLILESASTNQTSMYLCASSITGSGANVLTFGAGSRLTVL.

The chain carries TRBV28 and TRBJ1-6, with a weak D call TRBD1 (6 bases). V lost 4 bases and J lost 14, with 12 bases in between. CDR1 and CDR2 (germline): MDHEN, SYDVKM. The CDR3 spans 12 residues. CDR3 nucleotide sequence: TGTGCCAGCAGTTGGGGGCTCAGGGCCCTCCACTTT. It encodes CASSWGLRALHF.

CDR3 loop: CASSPVGVEQYF. The CDR3 DNA reads as TGTGCCAGCTCACCGGTAGGGGTCGAGCAGTACTTC. V usage is TRBV18 and J usage is TRBJ2-7, with D perhaps TRBD1 (5 bases). Germline values: CDR1 KGHSH, CDR2 LQKENI. CDR3 length: 12 amino acids. Trimming removed 3 bases from V and 6 bases from J, with 9 bases in between.

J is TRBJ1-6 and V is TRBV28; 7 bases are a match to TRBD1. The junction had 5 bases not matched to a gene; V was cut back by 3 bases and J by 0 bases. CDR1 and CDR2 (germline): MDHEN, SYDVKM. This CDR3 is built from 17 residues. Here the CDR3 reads CASSLTGWGSYNSPLHF. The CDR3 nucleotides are TGTGCCAGCAGTTTGACAGGGTGGGGCTCCTATAATTCACCCCTCCACTTT.

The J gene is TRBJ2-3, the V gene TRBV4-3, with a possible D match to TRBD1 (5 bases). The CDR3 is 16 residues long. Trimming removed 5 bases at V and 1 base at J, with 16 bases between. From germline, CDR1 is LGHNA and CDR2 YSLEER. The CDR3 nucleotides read TGCGCCAGCAGCGAACGGATAGGCAGGGGCACAGATACGCAGTATTTT. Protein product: CASSERIGRGTDTQYF.

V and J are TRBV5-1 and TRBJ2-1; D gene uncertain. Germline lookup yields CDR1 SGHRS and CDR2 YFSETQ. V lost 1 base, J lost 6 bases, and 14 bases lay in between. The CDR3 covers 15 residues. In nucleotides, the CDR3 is TGCGCCAGCAGCTTGTTTGGGCAGGACCTCAATGAGCAGTTCTTC. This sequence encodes CASSLFGQDLNEQFF.

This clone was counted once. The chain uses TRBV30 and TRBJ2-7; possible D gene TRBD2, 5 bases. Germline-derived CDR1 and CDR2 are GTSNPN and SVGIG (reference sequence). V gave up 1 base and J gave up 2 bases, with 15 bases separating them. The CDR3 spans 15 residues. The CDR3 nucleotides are TGTGCCTGGAGTGCACGGAGGTATCTGACCTACGAGCAGTACTTC. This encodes CAWSARRYLTYEQYF.

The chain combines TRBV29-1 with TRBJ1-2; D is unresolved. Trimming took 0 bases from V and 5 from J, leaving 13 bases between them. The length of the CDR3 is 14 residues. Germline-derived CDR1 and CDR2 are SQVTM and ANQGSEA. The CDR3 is CSVEDLPVLYGYTF. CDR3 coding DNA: TGCAGCGTTGAAGATTTGCCCGTACTGTATGGCTACACCTTC.

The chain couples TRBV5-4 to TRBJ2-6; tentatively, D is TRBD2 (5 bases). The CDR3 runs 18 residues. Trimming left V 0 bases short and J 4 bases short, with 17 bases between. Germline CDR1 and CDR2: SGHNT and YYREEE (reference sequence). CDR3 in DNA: TGTGCCAGCAGCTTGGTTGTATCAGCGGATACAGGGGCCAACGTCCTGACTTTC. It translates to CASSLVVSADTGANVLTF.

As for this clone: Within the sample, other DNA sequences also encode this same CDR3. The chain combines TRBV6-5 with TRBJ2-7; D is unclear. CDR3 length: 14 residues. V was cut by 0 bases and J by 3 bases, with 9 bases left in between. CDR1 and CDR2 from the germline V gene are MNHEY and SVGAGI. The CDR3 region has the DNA TGTGCCAGCAGTTACTCTGCAGGTTTCTACGAGCAGTACTTC. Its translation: CASSYSAGFYEQYF.

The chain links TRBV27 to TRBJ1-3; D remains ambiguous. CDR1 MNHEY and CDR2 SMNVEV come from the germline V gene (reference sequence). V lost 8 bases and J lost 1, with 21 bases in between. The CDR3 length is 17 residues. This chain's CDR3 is CASGEGPGKSSGNTIYF. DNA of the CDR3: TGTGCCAGCGGAGAGGGTCCGGGAAAAAGTTCTGGAAACACCATATATTTT.

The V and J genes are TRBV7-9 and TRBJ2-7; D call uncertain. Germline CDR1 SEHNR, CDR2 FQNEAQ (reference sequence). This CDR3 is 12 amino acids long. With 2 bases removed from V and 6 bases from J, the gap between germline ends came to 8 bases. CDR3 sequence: CASSLIVGEQYF. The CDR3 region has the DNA TGTGCCAGCAGCTTAATAGTGGGCGAGCAGTACTTC.

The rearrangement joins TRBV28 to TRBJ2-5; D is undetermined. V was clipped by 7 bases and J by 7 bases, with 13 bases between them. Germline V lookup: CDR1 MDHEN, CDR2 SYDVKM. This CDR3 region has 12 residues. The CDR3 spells CASTNSGGTQYF. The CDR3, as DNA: TGTGCCAGCACCAATTCGGGTGGGACCCAGTACTTC.

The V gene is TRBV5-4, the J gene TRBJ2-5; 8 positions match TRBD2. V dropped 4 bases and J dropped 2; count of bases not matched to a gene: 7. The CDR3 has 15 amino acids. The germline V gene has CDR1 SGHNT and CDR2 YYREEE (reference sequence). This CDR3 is CASSRGLAVQETQYF. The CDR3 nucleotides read TGTGCCAGCAGCCGAGGACTAGCCGTGCAAGAGACCCAGTACTTC. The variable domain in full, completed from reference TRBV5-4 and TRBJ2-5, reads ETGVTQSPTHLIKTRGQQVTLRCSSQSGHNTVSWYQQALGQGPQFIFQYYREEENGRGNFPPRFSGLQFPNYSSELNVNALELDDSALYLCASSRGLAVQETQYFGPGTRLLVL.